This T cell receptor (beta chain) is from a study of cytomegalovirus exposure and HLA in healthy donors. This clone was observed a handful of times. The assay was immunoSEQ multiplex PCR, and TCRdb's table has in-frame clones only and misses some. The data show around 63,000 clones, 70% to 90% seen once. The V gene end was trimmed by 0 bases and the J gene end by 5 bases; junction bases not matched to a gene: 7. This CDR3 contains 17 residues. Germline lookup yields CDR1 LGHNA and CDR2 YNFKEQ. The source is a woman aged 18-29 years in good health and CMV-seronegative. The gene calls are TRBV4-2 and TRBJ2-2, with 9 bases fitting TRBD2. The sequenced sample was PBMCs. CDR3 amino acids: CASSQDPAGGWTGELFF. The CDR3 nucleotides are TGTGCCAGCAGCCAAGATCCGGCGGGAGGGTGGACCGGGGAGCTGTTTTTT.